The next 22 T cell receptor beta chains were all read from a single sample in a study of human T cells and chemical hapten exposure. TCRdb passed the RACE reads through MiXCR, listing each CDR3 protein once. The sample has roughly 100,000 distinct CDR3 sequences; 30% to 35% are singletons. Time point described: patch test 3, about 24 weeks after DPC sensitization. Regarding treatment: therapeutic diphenylcyclopropenone sensitization with weekly scalp DPC. Sequences were derived from whole blood, sampled in connection with sensitization to the hapten diphenylcyclopropenone (DPC). The receptors here all came from a man in his forties or fifties with alopecia areata. Some clones in this sample may be carry-over from other donors' samples.

J is TRBJ1-2 and V is TRBV12-3 or TRBV12-4; 8 bases fit TRBD1. V lost 4 bases and J lost 4; bases outside the gene matches: 8. There are 15 residues in the CDR3. DNA of the CDR3: TGTGCCAGCAGTTCCACAGGGGGAAAGGGCTATGGCTACACCTTC. Translating it yields CASSSTGGKGYGYTF.

The rearrangement joins TRBV29-1 to TRBJ2-3; D remains unclear. Germline loops: CDR1 SQVTM, CDR2 ANQGSEA. The CDR3 spans 14 residues. Trimming stripped 4 bases from V and 3 bases from J, with 14 bases between. The CDR3 sequence: CSVADSTKTDTQYF. The CDR3 DNA is TGCAGCGTTGCCGACTCCACCAAAACAGATACGCAGTATTTT.

This chain joins TRBV5-4 and TRBJ2-5; 10 bases match TRBD2. This CDR3 contains 15 residues. The V gene end was trimmed by 4 bases and the J gene end by 3 bases; junction bases not matched to a gene: 6. Germline V lookup: CDR1 SGHNT, CDR2 YYREEE (reference sequence). Here the CDR3 reads CASSRTSGLEETQYF. DNA for the CDR3: TGTGCCAGCAGCCGGACTAGCGGACTCGAAGAGACCCAGTACTTC. Using reference TRBV5-4 and TRBJ2-5 for the parts outside the CDR3, the full variable domain is ETGVTQSPTHLIKTRGQQVTLRCSSQSGHNTVSWYQQALGQGPQFIFQYYREEENGRGNFPPRFSGLQFPNYSSELNVNALELDDSALYLCASSRTSGLEETQYFGPGTRLLVL.

This clonotype is a singleton in its sample. The V call is TRBV2, the J call TRBJ1-5; D uncertain. V was shortened by 6 bases and J by 1 base, with 10 bases between the two germline ends. This CDR3 comprises 14 residues. Germline V gene data show CDR1 as SNHLY and CDR2 as FYNNEI. This CDR3 reads CASRRSESNQPQHF. As DNA, the CDR3 is TGTGCCAGCAGAAGAAGTGAGAGCAATCAGCCCCAGCATTTT.

V gene TRBV29-1 combines with J gene TRBJ2-3; D unresolved. The CDR3 totals 15 residues. Deletions cut 3 bases from V and 3 bases from J, with 16 bases between. The germline gives CDR1 SQVTM, CDR2 ANQGSEA. The CDR3 DNA is TGCAGCGTTGATGTAAGGGCGCAGATGACAGATACGCAGTATTTT. Amino acid sequence: CSVDVRAQMTDTQYF.

This clonotype was seen more than once but under ten times. The chain carries TRBV28 and TRBJ2-7; either TRBD1 or TRBD2 may fit D (5 bases each). Germline V gene sequence: CDR1 MDHEN, CDR2 SYDVKM. V lost 6 bases to trimming and J lost 7 bases, with 19 bases between them. This CDR3 has 14 residues. CDR3 residues: CASRAHGDRAEQYV. The CDR3 region has the DNA TGTGCCAGCAGGGCCCATGGGGACCGGGCTGAGCAGTACGTC.

The rearrangement uses TRBV6-6 and TRBJ1-2; 7 bases line up with TRBD1. CDR3 length equals 13 residues. Unmatched junction bases numbered 3, after V lost 6 bases and J lost 2 bases. Germline V gene sequence: CDR1 MNHNY, CDR2 SVGAGI (reference sequence). The CDR3 reads CASREGQNYGYTF. The CDR3 DNA reads TGTGCCAGCAGGGAGGGACAGAACTATGGCTACACCTTC.

The chain carries TRBV2 and TRBJ2-7; D gene ambiguous. The CDR3 totals 12 residues. Trimming shortened V by 6 bases and J by 2 bases, and 8 bases separated the two germline ends. Germline V gives CDR1 SNHLY, CDR2 FYNNEI. CDR3 protein: CASRLEPYEQYV. DNA for the CDR3: TGTGCCAGCAGGCTGGAGCCCTACGAGCAGTACGTC.

This clonotype was observed a few times. The rearrangement joins TRBV6-5 to TRBJ2-1, with 14 positions matching TRBD2. The CDR3 has 18 amino acids. With 6 bases clipped from V and 3 bases from J, the junction kept 10 bases outside the gene matches. Germline CDR1 MNHEY, CDR2 SVGAGI. The CDR3 is CASSSGTSGSFLYNEQFF. CDR3 coding DNA: TGTGCCAGCAGCTCCGGGACTAGCGGGAGTTTCCTCTACAATGAGCAGTTCTTC.

This clonotype was seen only a few times. CDR3 sequence: CASSFAQLNTGELFF. The CDR3 coding sequence is TGTGCCAGCAGTTTTGCTCAGCTGAACACCGGGGAGCTGTTTTTT. V and J are TRBV6-5 and TRBJ2-2, with no clear D. This CDR3 has 15 amino acids. Per germline, CDR1 MNHEY and CDR2 SVGAGI. V lost 4 bases to trimming and J lost 1 base, with 10 bases between them.

This clonotype was counted only a few times. The chain employs TRBV4-2 and TRBJ1-4; D is uncertain. In germline, CDR1 is LGHNA, CDR2 YNFKEQ. The V end was cut by 2 bases, the J end by 2 bases, with 3 bases between. This CDR3 has 13 residues. DNA for the CDR3: TGTGCCAGCAGCCAAAGCACTAATGAAAAACTGTTTTTT. Translating it yields CASSQSTNEKLFF.

This chain connects TRBV18 to TRBJ1-4; D ambiguous. CDR3 length equals 15 residues. The ends were cut back, 1 base at V and 13 bases at J, with 19 bases in the middle. Germline loops: CDR1 KGHSH, CDR2 LQKENI. In DNA, the CDR3 is TGTGCCAGCTCACCACGCTCGGACGGAGTCGAGGGACTGTTTTTT. Translated: CASSPRSDGVEGLFF.

The rearrangement links TRBV7-2 to TRBJ2-3, with D hard to call. The length of the CDR3 is 14 residues. V was cut by 10 bases and J by 0 bases, with 14 bases left in between. Per germline, CDR1 SGHTA and CDR2 FQGNSA. The CDR3 coding sequence is TGTGCCACCCGAGGACGGGCTAGCACAGATACGCAGTATTTT. It yields the protein CATRGRASTDTQYF.

The J gene is TRBJ1-2, the V gene TRBV2, with no clear D. The germline V gene encodes CDR1 SNHLY and CDR2 FYNNEI. Trimming took 3 bases from V and 6 from J, leaving 17 bases between them. The CDR3 totals 15 residues. The CDR3 DNA follows: TGTGCCAGCAGTGACAGGACCCCCTCGGCGCATGGCTACACCTTC. As protein: CASSDRTPSAHGYTF.

The chain joins TRBV7-8 to TRBJ1-1; 8 bases align to TRBD1. This CDR3 has 13 amino acids. Germline values: CDR1 SGHVS, CDR2 FQNEAQ. The trim removed 9 bases at V and 3 bases at J, leaving 6 bases unmatched. CDR3 amino acids: CASQGARHTEAFF. The CDR3 DNA reads as TGTGCCAGTCAGGGGGCTCGGCACACTGAAGCTTTCTTT. The variable domain in full, with the rest retrieved from reference TRBV7-8 and TRBJ1-1, is GAGVSQSPRYKVAKRGQDVALRCDPISGHVSLFWYQQALGQGPEFLTYFQNEAQLDKSGLPSDRFFAERPEGSVSTLKIQRTQQEDSAVYLCASQGARHTEAFFGQGTRLTVV.

CDR3 protein: CASSQGGEAFF. DNA for the CDR3: TGTGCCAGCAGCCAAGGGGGTGAAGCTTTCTTT. The V call is TRBV25-1, the J call TRBJ1-1; D might be TRBD1 (6 bases). The germline gives CDR1 MGHDK, CDR2 SYGVNS. Trimming took off 6 bases at V and 7 bases at J, with 9 bases between the two ends. CDR3 size: 11 residues. Using reference TRBV25-1 and TRBJ1-1 for the parts outside the CDR3, the full variable domain is EADIYQTPRYLVIGTGKKITLECSQTMGHDKMYWYQQDPGMELHLIHYSYGVNSTEKGDLSSESTVSRIRTEHFPLTLESARPSHTSQYLCASSQGGEAFFGQGTRLTVV.

The chain employs TRBV6-1 and TRBJ2-3; 9 nucleotides agree with TRBD1. The CDR3 is made up of 16 amino acids. V lost 3 bases, J lost 4 bases, and 8 bases stayed unmatched. In germline, CDR1 is MNHNS, CDR2 SASEGT. The CDR3 sequence is CASSDSTGGIPDTQYF. The CDR3 region has the DNA TGTGCCAGCAGTGACAGTACAGGGGGCATCCCAGATACGCAGTATTTT.

V usage is TRBV2 and J usage is TRBJ2-3; no firm D call. The CDR3 contains 11 residues. CDR1 SNHLY and CDR2 FYNNEI come from the germline V gene. Trimming left V 7 bases short and J 2 bases short, with 4 bases between. The CDR3 region has the DNA TGTGCCAGCATGTCCACAGATACGCAGTATTTT. The encoded protein is CASMSTDTQYF.

The rearrangement joins TRBV5-1 to TRBJ1-1; the match to TRBD1 covers 8 bases. The trim removed 7 bases at V and 4 bases at J, leaving 15 bases unmatched. CDR1 is SGHRS and CDR2 is YFSETQ in the germline V gene. CDR3 length: 16 amino acids. The CDR3: CASRENSGGAGTEAFF. The CDR3 bases are TGCGCCAGCCGGGAGAACTCAGGGGGCGCGGGCACTGAAGCTTTCTTT.

This sequence joins TRBV6-2 or TRBV6-3 and TRBJ2-2; 7 bases line up with TRBD2. Germline CDR1 is MNHEY and CDR2 is SVGEGT. The J segment lost 1 base and the V segment lost 4 bases, leaving 3 bases of the junction unmatched. The CDR3 sequence is 15 residues long. CDR3 loop: CASSWPSGNTGELFF. As DNA, the CDR3 is TGTGCCAGCAGTTGGCCTAGCGGGAACACCGGGGAGCTGTTTTTT.

This chain links TRBV11-2 with TRBJ2-1; 9 bases agree with TRBD1. V lost 5 bases to trimming and J lost 2 bases; unmatched junction nucleotides: 4. The CDR3 has 15 amino acids. Germline V gene lookup returns CDR1 SGHAT and CDR2 FQNNGV. The CDR3 coding sequence is TGTGCCAGCAGCCCCGGACAGGGGACCTACAATGAGCAGTTCTTC. Protein product: CASSPGQGTYNEQFF.

This clonotype was observed a few times. The chain employs TRBV25-1 and TRBJ2-4; TRBD1 aligns across 9 bases. CDR1 is MGHDK, CDR2 SYGVNS, per germline. There are 15 residues in the CDR3. V lost 6 bases to trimming and J lost 5 bases; unmatched junction nucleotides: 8. The CDR3 loop reads CASRDTGGAENIQYF. The CDR3 region has the DNA TGTGCCAGCAGGGATACAGGGGGCGCCGAAAACATTCAGTACTTC.